This T cell receptor beta chain is from a study of OX40 agonist ivuxolimab in advanced cancers. About the full investigation: Ivuxolimab, which targeted the costimulatory receptor OX40 (CD134), was an agonistic, fully human IgG2 monoclonal antibody. Of the approximately 50 dose-escalation patients, hepatocellular carcinoma was present in approximately 20, melanoma in approximately 15, renal cell carcinoma in 9 and head and neck cancer in 9. The purpose of peripheral TCRbeta sequencing was to test whether ivuxolimab changed TCR sequence diversity and led to clonal T-cell expansion. A male proportion of around 81% and a mean age of approximately 62 years, ranging from roughly 23 to 90, were recorded for the dose-escalation cohort. Intravenous ivuxolimab was administered to patients every 2 weeks at six dose levels: 0.01, 0.1, 0.3, 1.5, 3 and 10 mg/kg. The paper covers the monotherapy dose-escalation part of the phase I ivuxolimab trial, which included N ≈ 57 patients. Partial responses were achieved by three dose-escalation patients, of whom one had hepatocellular carcinoma and two had cutaneous melanoma. Prior anti-PD-1, anti-PD-L1 or anti-CTLA-4 therapy was permitted, and checkpoint inhibitors had been received by roughly 42% of dose-escalation patients. Here is what the overall study found, with its caveats: The antigen specificity of the peripheral T cells that underwent clonal expansion was not determined. After ivuxolimab, CD8+ T cells had more expanded clones than CD4+ T cells on average. Clonal expansion of both CD4+ and CD8+ blood T cells was observed from baseline to week 6 at doses 0.1 to 3.0 mg/kg. Low levels of normalized T-cell clonal expansion were also shown by some nonresponding patients. In the 0.1-3.0 mg/kg groups, partial responders were among the patients with the lowest normalized peripheral clonal expansion, particularly in CD8+ T cells.

Genomic DNA was extracted from sorted cells for sequencing of the TCRbeta CDR3 region. The immunoSEQ Assay was used for sequencing of TCRbeta CDR3 regions. Sourced from immuneACCESS, this table was stored by TCRdb with only in-frame sequences that have V and J called. A share of the clones is absent; for the studies checked, an unresolved V gene accounts for under half, and the remainder has no known explanation. The sample contains roughly 66,000 clones, approximately 80% of them found a single time. About 0.75% of the sample comes from the top ten. Note on this clone: It has no known antigen specificity. No base-level quality is on record; no much larger clone is a single base apart.

The trial excluded patients who had a history of autoimmune disease or were on systemic immunosuppression. Peripheral blood for TCR sequencing was drawn from every dose cohort at baseline, at cycle 4 day 1 and at cycle 7 day 1. The samples were taken from a phase I, first-in-human, multicenter, open-label dose-escalation trial of ivuxolimab. The trial enrolled adults with locally advanced or metastatic head and neck squamous cell, hepatocellular, melanoma or renal cell carcinoma. Before TCR sequencing, CD4+ and CD8+ T cells were separately sorted from peripheral blood. The input for sequencing was CD4+ or CD8+ T cells sorted from blood, taken in a trial of the OX40 agonist ivuxolimab. The receptor was isolated from an adult with an advanced solid tumor such as melanoma, head and neck, liver or kidney cancer.

CDR3 reads: CASSSGRGINEQYF. The nucleotide sequence is TGCGCCAGCAGTTCGGGCAGGGGCATCAACGAGCAGTACTTC. Recombination connected TRBV10-1 to TRBJ2-7; TRBD1 might be the D gene, on 6 matching bases. Its CDR3 holds 14 amino acids, cysteine through phenylalanine. Only the CDR3 DNA is retained, 42 bases long and in frame from the first base. V is shortened by 5 bases, J by 5 bases, and the region joining them spans 16 bases. Sequences WNHNN (CDR1) and SYGVQD (CDR2) are obtained from the germline V gene (reference sequence).